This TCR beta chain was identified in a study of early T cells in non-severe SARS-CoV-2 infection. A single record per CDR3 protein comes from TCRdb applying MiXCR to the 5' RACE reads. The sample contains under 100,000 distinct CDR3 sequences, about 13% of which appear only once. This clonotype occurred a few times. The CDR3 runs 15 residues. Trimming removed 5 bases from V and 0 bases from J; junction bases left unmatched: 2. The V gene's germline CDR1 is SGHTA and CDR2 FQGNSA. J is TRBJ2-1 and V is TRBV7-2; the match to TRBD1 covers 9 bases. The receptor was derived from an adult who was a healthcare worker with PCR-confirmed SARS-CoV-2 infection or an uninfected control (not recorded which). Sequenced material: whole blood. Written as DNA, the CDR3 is TGTGCCAGCAGCCAGACAGGGGGCTCCTACAATGAGCAGTTCTTC. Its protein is CASSQTGGSYNEQFF.